The 27 T cell receptor beta chains given below trace back to one sample, sequenced in a study of T-cell memory formation after mild COVID-19. TCRdb called the 5' RACE reads again in MiXCR, with one record for every CDR3 protein. This sample yields approximately 300,000 distinct CDR3 sequences, of which more than 15% are seen a single time; roughly 23% belongs to the top ten. Sequencing input: PBMCs or a T cell subset sorted from them (not recorded which). The source is a man in his late teens or twenties who had mild COVID-19 (a few samples of this study predate the infection). Cell type and time point are not known.

The chain joins TRBV7-8 to TRBJ2-4; tentatively, D is TRBD1 or TRBD2 (5 bases each). V lost 1 base and J lost 13, with 17 bases in between. Germline CDR1 reads SGHVS; CDR2 reads FQNEAQ. This CDR3 spans 14 amino acids. As DNA, the CDR3 is TGTGCCAGCAGCTTAGACTGGAGGCCCGGACAACAGTACTTC. This gives the protein CASSLDWRPGQQYF.

This clonotype showed up many times. V gene TRBV7-3 combines with J gene TRBJ2-2; 8 bases fit TRBD2. The CDR3 totals 15 residues. V trimming: 4 bases; J trimming: 7 bases; junction bases outside the gene matches: 8. Germline V CDR1 and CDR2: SGHTA, FQGTGA. The CDR3 bases are TGTGCCAGCAGCTCCTCTCGGGGGGGAAGCGGGGAGCTGTTTTTT. Its protein product is CASSSSRGGSGELFF. Full variable domain (outside the CDR3, taken from reference TRBV7-3 and TRBJ2-2): GAGVSQTPSNKVTEKGKYVELRCDPISGHTALYWYRQSLGQGPEFLIYFQGTGAADDSGLPNDRFFAVRPEGSVSTLKIQRTERGDSAVYLCASSSSRGGSGELFFGEGSRLTVL.

This clonotype has more than one count but fewer than ten. The chain carries TRBV7-2 and TRBJ2-1; the D is unclear. This CDR3 is built from 15 residues. Germline V gives CDR1 SGHTA, CDR2 FQGNSA. V was shortened by 1 base and J by 2 bases, with 9 bases between the two germline ends. CDR3 in amino acids: CASSLETQAYNEQFF. The CDR3 DNA is TGTGCCAGCAGCTTAGAGACCCAGGCCTACAATGAGCAGTTCTTC. The full variable domain, completed using reference TRBV7-2 and TRBJ2-1, is GAGVSQSPSNKVTEKGKDVELRCDPISGHTALYWYRQSLGQGLEFLIYFQGNSAPDKSGLPSDRFSAERTGGSVSTLTIQRTQQEDSAVYLCASSLETQAYNEQFFGPGTRLTVL.

The chain joins TRBV4-1 to TRBJ2-5, with D maybe TRBD2 (5 bases). The CDR3 is 14 amino acids. The V end was cut by 3 bases, the J end by 5 bases, with 13 bases between. The germline V gene encodes CDR1 MGHRA and CDR2 YSYEKL. The CDR3 DNA is TGCGCCAGCAGCCATTGGGGTGGCGGGGAGACCCAGTACTTC. Translated, it gives CASSHWGGGETQYF.

A word on this clonotype: At one of its ends the junction is not consistent with the germline gene, which may arise from a read error. CDR3 in DNA: TGCGCCAGCAGCAAAGAGAGGGGGCTGTACGAGCAGTACTTC. Amino acids: CASSKERGLYEQYF. The chain carries TRBV4-1 and TRBJ2-7, with 7 bases that match TRBD1. CDR3 length: 14 amino acids. Germline V gene sequence: CDR1 MGHRA, CDR2 YSYEKL.

This chain connects TRBV7-9 to TRBJ2-1; D call uncertain. The V end lost 4 bases, the J end lost 5 bases, and 12 bases lay between the germline ends. The CDR3 is made up of 14 amino acids. Germline V CDR1 and CDR2: SEHNR, FQNEAQ (reference sequence). CDR3 coding DNA: TGTGCCAGCAGCTCGTTTTCGGACCACAATGAGCAGTTCTTC. As protein: CASSSFSDHNEQFF. The whole variable domain, remainder taken from reference TRBV7-9 and TRBJ2-1, is DTGVSQNPRHKITKRGQNVTFRCDPISEHNRLYWYRQTLGQGPEFLTYFQNEAQLEKSRLLSDRFSAERPKGSFSTLEIQRTEQGDSAMYLCASSSFSDHNEQFFGPGTRLTVL.

This chain links TRBV7-9 with TRBJ1-2, with TRBD1 as a possible D gene (5 bases). Trimming shortened V by 4 bases and J by 8 bases, and 14 bases separated the two germline ends. CDR1 is SEHNR, CDR2 FQNEAQ, per germline (reference sequence). The CDR3 is 13 amino acids. CDR3 amino acids: CASSSSGVGGYTF. CDR3 sequence (DNA): TGTGCCAGCAGCTCCTCGGGGGTAGGAGGCTACACCTTC.

This clonotype was counted a few times. V gene TRBV3-1 combines with J gene TRBJ1-1; D gene uncertain. Germline loops: CDR1 LGHDT, CDR2 YNNKEL (reference sequence). CDR3 length equals 14 residues. V shed 1 base and J shed 7 bases, with 13 bases lying between them. The chain's CDR3 is CASSQAAVNVEAFF. The CDR3 nucleotides read TGTGCCAGCAGCCAAGCGGCCGTAAACGTTGAAGCTTTCTTT.

This clonotype showed up many times. The gene calls are TRBV7-9 and TRBJ1-1; D is ambiguous. The CDR3 extends over 13 amino acids. Germline CDR1 and CDR2: SEHNR and FQNEAQ (reference sequence). With 0 bases removed from V and 6 bases from J, the gap between germline ends came to 8 bases. The CDR3 DNA reads TGTGCCAGCAGCTTAGCAAGGTCGGCTGAAGCTTTCTTT. This codes for CASSLARSAEAFF. The whole variable domain, remainder taken from reference TRBV7-9 and TRBJ1-1, is DTGVSQNPRHKITKRGQNVTFRCDPISEHNRLYWYRQTLGQGPEFLTYFQNEAQLEKSRLLSDRFSAERPKGSFSTLEIQRTEQGDSAMYLCASSLARSAEAFFGQGTRLTVV.

There are a few counts of this clonotype. The J gene is TRBJ1-5, the V gene TRBV20-1, with 8 bases that match TRBD1. Per germline, CDR1 DFQATT and CDR2 SNEGSKA (reference sequence). V dropped 1 base and J dropped 1; count of bases not matched to a gene: 6. The length of the CDR3 is 16 residues. CDR3 nucleotide sequence: TGCAGTGCTAGAGCTAGACAGGGGTCAAGCAATCAGCCCCAGCATTTT. Translation gives CSARARQGSSNQPQHF.

The genes are TRBV5-1 and TRBJ2-7, with D possibly being TRBD2 (7 bases). CDR1 and CDR2 (germline): SGHRS, YFSETQ. The CDR3 consists of 16 residues. V gave up 4 bases and J gave up 7 bases, with 24 bases separating them. CDR3 residues: CASSLGRGGGLVEQYF. For the CDR3, the DNA is TGCGCCAGCAGCCTGGGAAGAGGCGGGGGCCTAGTTGAGCAGTACTTC. Variable domain in full (rest from reference TRBV5-1 and TRBJ2-7): KAGVTQTPRYLIKTRGQQVTLSCSPISGHRSVSWYQQTPGQGLQFLFEYFSETQRNKGNFPGRFSGRQFSNSRSEMNVSTLELGDSALYLCASSLGRGGGLVEQYFGPGTRLTVT.

The table lists this clonotype with many counts. In nucleotides, the CDR3 is TGTGCCAGCAGCGTAACCCCGGGACCTCGGGAGACCCAGTACTTC. It specifies CASSVTPGPRETQYF. The V gene is TRBV9, the J gene TRBJ2-5; either TRBD1 or TRBD2 may fit D (5 bases each). Deletions cut 1 base from V and 5 bases from J, with 15 bases between. This CDR3 comprises 15 residues. The germline CDR1 and CDR2 sequences are SGDLS and YYNGEE.

The V and J genes are TRBV5-1 and TRBJ1-4; perhaps TRBD1 as D (6 bases). Germline assignment: CDR1 SGHRS and CDR2 YFSETQ. The CDR3 length is 15 residues. Between the trimmed V and J ends, which lost 4 bases and 0 bases, there was a span of 10 bases. The CDR3 region is CASSVDRPTNEKLFF. The CDR3 coding sequence is TGCGCCAGCAGCGTTGACAGGCCAACTAATGAAAAACTGTTTTTT.

The J gene is TRBJ2-1, the V gene TRBV4-3; the match to TRBD2 covers 8 bases. J gave up 3 bases and V 1 base, and 14 bases lay outside the gene matches. Per germline, CDR1 LGHNA and CDR2 YSLEER. This CDR3 is 19 amino acids long. The DNA of the CDR3 is TGCGCCAGCAGCCAAGGATCCAACATGGGCGGGGGGTTCTACAATGAGCAGTTCTTC. Protein product: CASSQGSNMGGGFYNEQFF.

This clonotype was recorded many times. This chain joins TRBV5-1 and TRBJ1-6; D remains unclear. The CDR3 spans 14 residues. The V and J ends lost 4 bases and 0 bases respectively, with 5 bases between them. Germline V gene lookup returns CDR1 SGHRS and CDR2 YFSETQ. In nucleotides, the CDR3 is TGCGCCAGCAGCGCGAGCTCCTATAATTCACCCCTCCACTTT. Protein sequence: CASSASSYNSPLHF.

The chain joins TRBV7-8 to TRBJ2-1; D is unclear. This CDR3 has 13 residues. CDR1 and CDR2 from the germline V gene are SGHVS and FQNEAQ. V shed 3 bases and J shed 4 bases, with 7 bases lying between them. The CDR3 DNA reads TGTGCCAGCAGCTTCCCCCCTTACAATGAGCAGTTCTTC. Protein: CASSFPPYNEQFF.

This clonotype was counted between two and nine times. The chain couples TRBV20-1 to TRBJ1-1; no firm D call. V was cut by 3 bases and J by 0 bases, with 8 bases left in between. Germline CDR1 is DFQATT and CDR2 is SNEGSKA (reference sequence). The CDR3 has 13 amino acids. CDR3 coding DNA: TGCAGTGCTAGCGGGCACATGAACACTGAAGCTTTCTTT. Translation gives CSASGHMNTEAFF.

This clonotype was seen a handful of times. The chain carries TRBV28 and TRBJ2-3, with D tentatively TRBD2 (5 bases). The CDR3 is 14 amino acids. V gave up 2 bases and J gave up 6 bases, with 12 bases separating them. Germline V gene sequence: CDR1 MDHEN, CDR2 SYDVKM. CDR3 in DNA: TGTGCCAGCAGTTTAGGGCGGGTGGGGGATACGCAGTATTTT. Translated, it gives CASSLGRVGDTQYF.

Many counts were recorded for this clonotype. The rearrangement uses TRBV5-5 and TRBJ2-1; weak D call: TRBD1 (6 bases). The V gene's germline CDR1 is SGHKS and CDR2 YYEKEE (reference sequence). The CDR3 runs 14 residues. Deletions cut 2 bases from V and 5 bases from J, with 11 bases between. CDR3 sequence: CASSFIRGNNEQFF. The CDR3 DNA follows: TGTGCCAGCAGCTTCATCAGGGGTAACAATGAGCAGTTCTTC.

This chain links TRBV4-3 with TRBJ2-1; TRBD1 might be the D (6 bases). Deletions cut 1 base from V and 15 bases from J, with 19 bases between. This CDR3 is 14 amino acids long. The germline gives CDR1 LGHNA, CDR2 YSLEER. The CDR3 DNA reads as TGCGCCAGCAGCCAAGGGATTCAGGGGTCGGTGGGGTTCTTC. Protein: CASSQGIQGSVGFF.

Of note for this clonotype: At one end, the junction sequence differs from germline, possibly due to a read error. The J gene is TRBJ1-5, the V gene TRBV12-3 or TRBV12-4; 7 nucleotides agree with TRBD1. This CDR3 spans 11 amino acids. The CDR3: CASRLSGTEYF. In DNA form, the CDR3 reads TGTGCCAGCAGGTTATCCGGGACAGAATATTTT.

The V gene is TRBV18, the J gene TRBJ2-7, with 10 positions matching TRBD2. The germline CDR1 and CDR2 sequences are KGHSH and LQKENI. The CDR3 spans 16 residues. V was pared by 3 bases and J by 3 bases, with 8 bases of the junction left unmatched. The DNA for the CDR3 is TGTGCCAGCTCACCTCTCCCAGGACTAGCGGTCTACGAGCAGTACGTC. Translation: CASSPLPGLAVYEQYV.

Ten or more counts support this clonotype. The V call is TRBV7-3, the J call TRBJ1-2, with D possibly being TRBD1 (6 bases). The V gene's germline CDR1 is SGHTA and CDR2 FQGTGA. The CDR3 is 15 amino acids. Trimming cost V 4 bases and J 6 bases, with 18 bases left between them. The CDR3 sequence: CASSSSPGTLDGYTF. CDR3 nucleotide sequence: TGTGCCAGCAGCTCCAGCCCCGGGACATTGGATGGCTACACCTTC.

The rearrangement joins TRBV20-1 to TRBJ1-3; D remains unclear. This CDR3 has 14 amino acids. Germline V gives CDR1 DFQATT, CDR2 SNEGSKA (reference sequence). V was shortened by 5 bases and J by 4 bases, with 15 bases between the two germline ends. CDR3 region: CSAHPTLGGNTIYF. The CDR3 bases are TGCAGTGCTCACCCGACCCTGGGAGGAAACACCATATATTTT.

This clonotype showed up just a few times. The V call is TRBV9, the J call TRBJ2-3; D not resolved. Trimming took off 0 bases at V and 8 bases at J, with 7 bases between the two ends. The germline V gene has CDR1 SGDLS and CDR2 YYNGEE. This CDR3 has 12 amino acids. Here the CDR3 DNA reads TGTGCCAGCAGCGTAGAATGGAGTACGCAGTATTTT. As protein: CASSVEWSTQYF. Based on the CDR3 plus reference TRBV9 and TRBJ2-3, the full variable domain is DSGVTQTPKHLITATGQRVTLRCSPRSGDLSVYWYQQSLDQGLQFLIQYYNGEERAKGNILERFSAQQFPDLHSELNLSSLELGDSALYFCASSVEWSTQYFGPGTRLTVL.

The chain joins TRBV15 to TRBJ2-1; 8 nucleotides align to TRBD1. V trimming: 3 bases; J trimming: 2 bases; junction bases outside the gene matches: 6. CDR1 and CDR2 (germline): LNHNV, YYDKDF (reference sequence). This CDR3 is 16 amino acids long. CDR3 sequence: CATSRPGQGTYNEQFF. CDR3 bases: TGTGCCACCAGCAGGCCTGGACAGGGTACCTACAATGAGCAGTTCTTC.

This clonotype was seen a handful of times. The V and J genes are TRBV6-6 and TRBJ2-5, with 8 bases lining up with TRBD2. The CDR3 covers 16 residues. V dropped 2 bases and J dropped 5; count of bases not matched to a gene: 10. Looked up from germline, CDR1 is MNHNY and CDR2 is SVGAGI (reference sequence). The CDR3: CASSYREGGGYETQYF. As DNA, the CDR3 is TGTGCCAGCAGTTACCGTGAGGGCGGGGGGTATGAGACCCAGTACTTC.